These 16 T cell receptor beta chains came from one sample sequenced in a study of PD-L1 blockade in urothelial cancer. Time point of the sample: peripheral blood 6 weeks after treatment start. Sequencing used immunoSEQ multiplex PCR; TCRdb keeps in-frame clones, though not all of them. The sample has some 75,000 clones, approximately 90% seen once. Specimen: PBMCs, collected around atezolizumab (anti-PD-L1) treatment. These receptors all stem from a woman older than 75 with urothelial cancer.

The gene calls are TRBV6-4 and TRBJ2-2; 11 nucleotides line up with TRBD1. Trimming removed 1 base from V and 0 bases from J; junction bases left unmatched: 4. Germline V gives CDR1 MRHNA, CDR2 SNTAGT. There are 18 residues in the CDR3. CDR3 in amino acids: CASSDWTGQGANTGELFF. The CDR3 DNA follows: TGTGCCAGCAGTGACTGGACGGGACAGGGGGCGAACACCGGGGAGCTGTTTTTT.

The CDR3 DNA sequence: TGTGCCAGCTCAGGGACAGTGAGCGGCTATGGCTACACCTTC. Translation gives CASSGTVSGYGYTF. The chain uses TRBV18 and TRBJ1-2; 7 bases match TRBD1. Trimming at V came to 5 bases and at J to 4 bases, leaving 7 bases not matched to a gene. This CDR3 has 14 amino acids. CDR1 KGHSH and CDR2 LQKENI come from the germline V gene.

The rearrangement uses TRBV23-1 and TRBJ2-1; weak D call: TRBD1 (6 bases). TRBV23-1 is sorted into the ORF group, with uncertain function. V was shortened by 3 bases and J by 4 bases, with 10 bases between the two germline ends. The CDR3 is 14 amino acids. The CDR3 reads CASSHSGAYNEQFF. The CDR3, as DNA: TGCGCCAGCAGTCATTCAGGGGCATACAATGAGCAGTTCTTC.

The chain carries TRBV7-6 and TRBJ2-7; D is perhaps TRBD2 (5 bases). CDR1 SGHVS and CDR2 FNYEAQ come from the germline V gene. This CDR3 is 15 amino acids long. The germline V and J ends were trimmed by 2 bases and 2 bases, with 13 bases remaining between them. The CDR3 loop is CASSLRRESTYEQYF. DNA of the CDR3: TGTGCCAGCAGCTTAAGAAGGGAGAGTACCTACGAGCAGTACTTC.

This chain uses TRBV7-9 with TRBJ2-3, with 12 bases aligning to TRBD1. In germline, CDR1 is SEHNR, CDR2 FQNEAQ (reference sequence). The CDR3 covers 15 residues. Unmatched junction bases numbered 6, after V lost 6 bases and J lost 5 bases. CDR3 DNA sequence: TGTGCCAGCAGTGGGGGACAGGGGGCGCGAGATACGCAGTATTTT. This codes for CASSGGQGARDTQYF.

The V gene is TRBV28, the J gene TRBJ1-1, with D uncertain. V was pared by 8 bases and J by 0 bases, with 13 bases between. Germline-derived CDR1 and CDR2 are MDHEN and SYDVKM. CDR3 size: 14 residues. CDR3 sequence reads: CASGERRMNTEAFF. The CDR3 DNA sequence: TGTGCCAGCGGTGAGAGGAGAATGAACACTGAAGCTTTCTTT.

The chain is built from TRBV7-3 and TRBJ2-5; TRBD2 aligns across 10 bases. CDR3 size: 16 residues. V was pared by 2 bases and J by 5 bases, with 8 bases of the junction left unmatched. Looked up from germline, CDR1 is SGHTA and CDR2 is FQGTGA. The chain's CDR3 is CASSLDLASGSETQYF. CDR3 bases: TGTGCCAGCAGCTTAGATCTGGCTAGCGGGAGTGAGACCCAGTACTTC.

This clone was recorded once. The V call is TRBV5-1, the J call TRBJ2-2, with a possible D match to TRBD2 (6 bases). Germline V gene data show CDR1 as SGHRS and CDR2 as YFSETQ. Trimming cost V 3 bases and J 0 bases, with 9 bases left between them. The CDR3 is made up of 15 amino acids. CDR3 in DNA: TGCGCCAGCAGCTCTACGGGAGCGAACACCGGGGAGCTGTTTTTT. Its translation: CASSSTGANTGELFF.

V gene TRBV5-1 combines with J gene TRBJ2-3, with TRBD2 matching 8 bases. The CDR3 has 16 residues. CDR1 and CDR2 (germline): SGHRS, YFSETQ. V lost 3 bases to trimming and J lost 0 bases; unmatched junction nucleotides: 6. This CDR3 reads CASSSGLAVSTDTQYF. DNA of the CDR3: TGCGCCAGCAGCTCAGGACTAGCAGTTAGCACAGATACGCAGTATTTT.

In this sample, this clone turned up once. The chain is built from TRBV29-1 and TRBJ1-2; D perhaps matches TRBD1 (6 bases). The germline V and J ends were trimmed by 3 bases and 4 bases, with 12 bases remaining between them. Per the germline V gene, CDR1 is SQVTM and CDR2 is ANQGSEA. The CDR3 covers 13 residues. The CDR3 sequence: CSVDPGGTYGYTF. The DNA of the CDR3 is TGCAGCGTTGACCCGGGGGGCACCTATGGCTACACCTTC.

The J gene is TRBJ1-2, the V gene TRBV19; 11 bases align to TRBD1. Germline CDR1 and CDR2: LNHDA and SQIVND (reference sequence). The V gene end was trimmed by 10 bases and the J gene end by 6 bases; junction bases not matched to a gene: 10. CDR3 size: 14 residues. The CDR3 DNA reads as TGTGCCACTGGCCCCGGACAGGGGGCAAATGGCTACACCTTC. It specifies CATGPGQGANGYTF.

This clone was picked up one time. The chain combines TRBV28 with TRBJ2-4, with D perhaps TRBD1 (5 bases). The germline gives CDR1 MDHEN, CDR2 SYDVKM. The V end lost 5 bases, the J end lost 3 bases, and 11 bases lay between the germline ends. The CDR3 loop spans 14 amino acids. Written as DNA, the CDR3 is TGTGCCAGCAGTCCCAGGGTGGTCAAAAACATTCAGTACTTC. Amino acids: CASSPRVVKNIQYF.

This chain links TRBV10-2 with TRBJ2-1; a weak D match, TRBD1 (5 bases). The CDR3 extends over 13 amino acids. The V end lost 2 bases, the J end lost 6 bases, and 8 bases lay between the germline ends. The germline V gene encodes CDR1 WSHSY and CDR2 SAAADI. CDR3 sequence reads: CASSEQGGNEQFF. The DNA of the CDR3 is TGCGCCAGCAGTGAGCAGGGTGGCAATGAGCAGTTCTTC.

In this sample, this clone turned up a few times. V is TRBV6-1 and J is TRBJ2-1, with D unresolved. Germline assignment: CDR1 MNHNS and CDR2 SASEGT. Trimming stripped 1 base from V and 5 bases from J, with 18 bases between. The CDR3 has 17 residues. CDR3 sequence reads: CASSEVWRSLANNEQFF. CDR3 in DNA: TGTGCCAGCAGTGAAGTTTGGCGGTCATTAGCTAACAATGAGCAGTTCTTC.

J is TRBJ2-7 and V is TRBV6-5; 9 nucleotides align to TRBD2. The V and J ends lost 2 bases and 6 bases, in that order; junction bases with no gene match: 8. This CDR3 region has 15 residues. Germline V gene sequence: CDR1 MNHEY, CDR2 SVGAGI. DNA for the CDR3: TGTGCCAGCAGTTACGGTCCAGCGGGAGGCCGCGAGCAGTACTTC. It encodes CASSYGPAGGREQYF.

CDR3 amino acids: CASSQDLLRGKATIYF. CDR3 bases: TGTGCCAGCAGCCAAGATCTGTTACGGGGGAAGGCCACCATATATTTT. The gene calls are TRBV14 and TRBJ1-3, with a possible D match to TRBD1 (5 bases). The CDR3 totals 16 residues. Germline V gene data show CDR1 as SGHDN and CDR2 as FVKESK. The V gene lost 0 bases and the J gene lost 9 bases, with 18 bases spanning the gap.